The clone carrying this T cell receptor (beta chain) was seen a few times. The data derive from a study of patients and donors after allogeneic stem cell transplantation. Germline V gene lookup returns CDR1 SEHNR and CDR2 FQNEAQ (reference sequence). The V end was cut by 1 base, the J end by 0 bases, with 9 bases between. The CDR3 extends over 15 amino acids. MiXCR, applied by TCRdb to the RT-PCR reads, yields one record per CDR3 protein. The table shows 30,000 to 40,000 distinct CDR3 sequences, with more than 35% occurring only once. The sequenced sample was blood, either unsorted or a sorted T cell fraction (not recorded which). The chain couples TRBV7-9 to TRBJ2-5; no firm D call. This sequence was found in a human donor who was either an allogeneic HSCT recipient or a stem cell or donor lymphocyte infusion donor (not recorded which). It is not recorded whose cells these are; they may come from a transplant donor. The CDR3 DNA sequence: TGTGCCAGCAGCTTAGGGAGACCTTACCAAGAGACCCAGTACTTC. This gives the protein CASSLGRPYQETQYF.